This T cell receptor beta chain came from a study of shared clonotypes between healthy human individuals (dated by TCRdb to the early 2020s). Context from the whole study: The cohort included three men and a couple of women between 18 and 49 years of age. Between about 0.94 and 10 billion PBMCs per donor were obtained by leukapheresis. Different laboratories and diverse techniques were used to prepare libraries and sequence TCR repertoires, to increase sequencing depth and limit assay-specific biases. For each donor, three plates each were used for CD4 naive and CD4 memory, two plates were used for CD8 naive, and one plate was used for CD8 memory. The study deeply sequenced blood TCR repertoires of five healthy adults to estimate repertoire size and the extent of clonotype sharing between individuals.

The research as a whole found: Incomplete sequencing was indicated by rarefaction of sorted-subset datasets, despite the large sequencing depth. Only blood was sampled, and tissue TCR repertoires likely differ from those in blood. Naive subsets generally had larger estimated clonotype richness than memory subsets. About 5% of naive CD4, 3.5% of naive CD8, approximately 2% of memory CD4, and roughly 0.4% of memory CD8 clonotypes were shared across several donors. The small number of donors limited the genetic and exposure-history diversity represented. Pairwise subsampling led to the expectation that sequencing depth would affect the degree of clonotype sharing among donors. Compared with non-shared clonotypes, clonotypes shared by all four sorted-subset donors had higher generation probabilities.

Donors were healthy HIV-negative adults with no recently reported acute infections or vaccinations. Every donor was a Caucasian adult residing in Nashville, Tennessee, USA. CD4+ T cells were enriched by magnetic negative selection; naive cells were then positively selected on CD45RA, and the negative fraction formed the memory subset. After blood collection by leukapheresis, PBMCs were isolated using Ficoll-Histopaque density gradient centrifugation and then cryopreserved in the vapor phase of liquid nitrogen. Analytical flow cytometry was used to check the purity and quantity of every magnetically sorted T cell population. Each sorted fraction had its genomic DNA isolated and then quantified by UV absorbance on a Nanodrop 2000c. Using the deep immunoSEQ assay, multiplex PCR amplified TCR CDR3 regions from genomic DNA. Extracted genomic DNA from each cell subset was distributed evenly across all wells of several immunoSEQ 96-well plates, and each plate was treated as a replicate. For sorted subsets, about 210 ng of genomic DNA, equivalent to tens of thousands of T cell genomes, went into each replicate PCR. Purified libraries were measured with a Qubit 3.0 fluorometer, size-checked on a Bioanalyzer 2100, and measured again with the KAPA Library Quantification kit. Every immunoSEQ 96-well plate was sequenced on a dedicated single-read 150-cycle Illumina NextSeq 550 flow cell. As for the authors' bioinformatics: The immunoSEQ output contained only junctional sequences without quality scores, so filtering could not match that applied to full-length reads. To assign V/J genes and CDR3, sequences were annotated using PyIR, a Python wrapper for IgBLAST v1.9, with IMGT germline references. Reads were removed for weak V/J assignments (E-value above 1e-6), missing CDR3, stop codons, out-of-frame junctions, or ambiguous translated residues. V3J clonotypes were defined as sequences sharing an identical inferred V gene, J gene, and CDR3 amino acid sequence. To compute the percentage overlap between repertoires, the number of shared unique clonotypes was divided by the size of the smaller repertoire. RTK rarefaction, the Chao1 estimator, and Recon v2.1 estimates of unobserved clonotypes were used to assess repertoire richness. Generation probabilities for all TCRbeta clonotypes obtained by the gDNA method from four donors were computed using OLGA. Drawn from immuneACCESS, this table holds only the in-frame rearrangements with V and J called that TCRdb kept. Clones are partly lost; checked studies trace under half to an unresolved V gene and leave the rest unexplained. That table is the source of V, J and clone size, and D and trimming were worked out from the DNA. Recorded for this sample are 1.6 million or so clones; 96% of them occurred a single time. The ten largest make up approximately 1.1% of the sample.

As regards this clone: Its specific antigen is unknown. The input lacks base qualities; no much larger clone sits a single base away.

The CDR3 has 15 amino acids, counting the end cysteine and phenylalanine. The retained sequence is limited to the CDR3, 45 bases, with the frame set at the first base. Trimmed from V: 5 bases; trimmed from J: 0 bases; junction bases lacking a gene match: 3. The CDR1 and CDR2 encoded by the germline V gene are SNHLY and FYNNEI. Material: naive CD4+ T cells sorted from blood. The label giving this sample's cell subset or site can be read as: CD45RA+ positively selected. The sequence was obtained from a man in his thirties or forties in good health. The V and J genes are TRBV2 and TRBJ2-1; the central 8 bases match TRBD1. The sequence in DNA is TGTGCCAGCAGTCGGGACAGGAGCTCCTACAATGAGCAGTTCTTC. The resulting protein is CASSRDRSSYNEQFF.